The entry below gives a single T cell receptor beta chain sequence along with its context. The entry originates in a study of T cells after yellow fever vaccination. CDR1 and CDR2 (germline): MNHEY, SVGAGI. Trimming cost V 2 bases and J 8 bases, with 14 bases left between them. CDR3 size: 14 residues. In TCRdb, the 5' RACE reads were re-called with MiXCR into one record per CDR3 protein. The table has under 550,000 distinct CDR3 sequences, 21% seen once; the top ten hold about a sixth. Material: PBMCs, obtained more than 20 days after the first yellow fever vaccination. The clonotype comes from a man aged 18 to 30 who received the YFV17D yellow fever vaccine. The chain has TRBV6-5 and TRBJ2-3; D not resolved. This CDR3 is CASSYPTAAGTQYF. CDR3 in DNA: TGTGCCAGCAGTTACCCGACGGCGGCAGGTACGCAGTATTTT.